Below, 25 T cell receptor beta chains from the same sample are listed, as sequenced in a study of PD-1 blockade in classical Hodgkin lymphoma. TCRdb's copy holds only in-frame clones and misses some; the assay was immunoSEQ multiplex PCR. The top ten clones hold about 10% of a sample with about 86,000 clones, roughly 87% of them seen once. Patients all relapsed after autologous stem cell transplantation, and there was variation in brentuximab vedotin exposure. The sample here was peripheral blood mononuclear cells (PBMCs), taken before the second cycle of nivolumab. The receptors here all came from a human donor with classical Hodgkin lymphoma.

The V call is TRBV10-2, the J call TRBJ2-3; D remains unclear. The germline CDR1 and CDR2 sequences are WSHSY and SAAADI. Deletions cut 7 bases from V and 4 bases from J, with 12 bases between. CDR3 length equals 13 residues. This CDR3 reads CASNNPGADTQYF. In DNA form, the CDR3 reads TGCGCCAGCAATAACCCTGGCGCAGATACGCAGTATTTT.

The V gene is TRBV6-6, the J gene TRBJ1-5; 7 positions agree with TRBD1. Germline trimming cut 5 bases from V and 2 bases from J; bases unmatched to any gene: 3. Germline CDR1 is MNHNY and CDR2 is SVGAGI (reference sequence). The CDR3 has 14 residues. CDR3: CASSDRAGNQPQHF. DNA of the CDR3: TGTGCCAGCAGTGACAGGGCGGGCAATCAGCCCCAGCATTTT.

Comments on this clone: The junction departs from the called germline gene at one end, perhaps through a read error. CDR3 bases: TGCGCCGGCAGCGACGGTACAGGGGGCCAGCCCAATGAGCAGTTCTTC. This encodes CAGSDGTGGQPNEQFF. The genes are TRBV5-1 and TRBJ2-1; TRBD1 aligns across 9 bases. CDR1 and CDR2 from the germline V gene are SGHRS and YFSETQ. This CDR3 is 16 amino acids long.

This clone showed up just once. At one of its ends the junction is not consistent with the germline gene, which may arise from a read error. J is TRBJ2-3 and V is TRBV29-1, with TRBD1 matching over 8 bases. The germline V gene has CDR1 SQVTM and CDR2 ANQGSEA. The CDR3 is 11 amino acids. DNA for the CDR3: TGCAGCGTTGAACGGCTGGACAGGGACTTTTTT. This encodes CSVERLDRDFF.

The chain recombines TRBV10-3 with TRBJ2-1, with 12 positions matching TRBD2. Germline V CDR1 and CDR2: ENHRY, SYGVKD. With V trimmed by 6 bases and J by 7 bases, 13 bases remained unmatched. The CDR3 length is 17 residues. CDR3 sequence reads: CAIRETSGGQIGNEQFF. DNA for the CDR3: TGTGCCATCAGGGAGACTAGCGGGGGCCAGATTGGTAATGAGCAGTTCTTC.

This chain joins TRBV18 and TRBJ2-1; 8 nucleotides match TRBD2. In germline, CDR1 is KGHSH, CDR2 LQKENI. The CDR3 runs to 14 residues. Unmatched junction bases numbered 8, after V lost 5 bases and J lost 8 bases. The CDR3, as DNA: TGTGCCAGCTCAGTCGGGACTAGAGGTGATGAGCAGTTCTTC. Translation gives CASSVGTRGDEQFF.

The CDR3 DNA is TGTGCCAGCAGTGTTAGCGGGTCTCGTCGAAGCTCCTACAATGAGCAGTTCTTC. This codes for CASSVSGSRRSSYNEQFF. The chain has TRBV6-1 and TRBJ2-1; 7 bases map to TRBD2. CDR3 length: 18 residues. The V segment lost 4 bases and the J segment 0 bases; nucleotides outside the gene matches: 12. The germline V gene encodes CDR1 MNHNS and CDR2 SASEGT.

This clone has only a few counts. The chain joins TRBV19 to TRBJ1-1, with 8 bases that match TRBD1. V lost 5 bases, J lost 2 bases, and 7 bases stayed unmatched. The CDR3 is made up of 15 amino acids. Germline V gives CDR1 LNHDA, CDR2 SQIVND (reference sequence). CDR3 DNA: TGTGCCAGTAGTCCCGGGACAGGCCGAAACACTGAAGCTTTCTTT. The encoded protein is CASSPGTGRNTEAFF.

This sequence joins TRBV6-1 and TRBJ1-5; D call uncertain. Trimming pared 8 bases from V and 3 bases from J, leaving 11 bases between. This CDR3 comprises 13 residues. The germline gives CDR1 MNHNS, CDR2 SASEGT. The chain's CDR3 is CASFQSNNQPQHF. CDR3 coding DNA: TGTGCCAGCTTTCAGAGCAACAATCAGCCCCAGCATTTT.

This rearrangement joins TRBV6-1 to TRBJ2-7; 9 nucleotides agree with TRBD2. V gave up 6 bases and J gave up 5 bases; unmatched junction bases: 8. Germline V gene data show CDR1 as MNHNS and CDR2 as SASEGT. The CDR3 totals 14 residues. The CDR3 bases are TGTGCCAGCAGCTGGTTAGCGGGAGAGCACGAGCAGTACTTC. It specifies CASSWLAGEHEQYF.

The chain uses TRBV7-8 and TRBJ2-5; TRBD1 is a possible D gene (6 bases). V was shortened by 1 base and J by 4 bases, with 22 bases between the two germline ends. The CDR3 is 18 amino acids. The germline V gene has CDR1 SGHVS and CDR2 FQNEAQ. CDR3 nucleotides: TGTGCCAGCAGCTTAGTCGGAGGACCAGGGGCGGGTCGAGAGACCCAGTACTTC. Translation: CASSLVGGPGAGRETQYF.

Note on this clone: The germline gene is not matched at one end of the junction; a read error may be the cause. The chain has TRBV2 and TRBJ2-7; 8 nucleotides align to TRBD1. The germline CDR1 and CDR2 sequences are SNHLY and FYNNEI. The CDR3 sequence is 12 residues long. The CDR3 sequence: CASRRPDRAKQF. The DNA for the CDR3 is TGTGCCAGCCGGCGACCGGACAGGGCCAAGCAATTC.

The chain has TRBV27 and TRBJ1-2, with D possibly TRBD1 on 5 matching bases. This CDR3 has 13 residues. The V end lost 4 bases, the J end lost 6 bases, and 12 bases lay between the germline ends. Germline V CDR1 and CDR2: MNHEY, SMNVEV (reference sequence). In nucleotides, the CDR3 is TGTGCCAGCAGTTGGCAGGGCGGGGATGGCTACACCTTC. Translated, it gives CASSWQGGDGYTF.

The chain is built from TRBV27 and TRBJ1-2, with 7 positions matching TRBD1. The J segment lost 5 bases and the V segment lost 5 bases, leaving 11 bases of the junction unmatched. CDR3 size: 15 residues. Germline V CDR1 and CDR2: MNHEY, SMNVEV (reference sequence). The CDR3: CASSQRQGLQYGYTF. The CDR3, as DNA: TGTGCCAGCAGTCAGAGACAGGGTCTTCAGTATGGCTACACCTTC.

The V and J genes are TRBV27 and TRBJ1-4; D is unresolved. Germline V CDR1 and CDR2: MNHEY, SMNVEV (reference sequence). The length of the CDR3 is 15 residues. Trimming removed 3 bases at V and 2 bases at J, with 10 bases between. This CDR3 is CASSFGTGTNEKLFF. The DNA for the CDR3 is TGTGCCAGCAGTTTCGGTACGGGTACTAATGAAAAACTGTTTTTT.

CDR3 nucleotides: TGTGCCAGTCGCCCGGGACAGGGAGGGACTAATGAAAAACTGTTTTTT. The encoded protein is CASRPGQGGTNEKLFF. V and J are TRBV2 and TRBJ1-4, with TRBD1 matching over 9 bases. The germline CDR1 and CDR2 sequences are SNHLY and FYNNEI. The CDR3 consists of 16 residues. The J segment lost 2 bases and the V segment lost 9 bases, leaving 10 bases of the junction unmatched.

The V call is TRBV6-1, the J call TRBJ2-1; 11 bases are a match to TRBD2. Looked up from germline, CDR1 is MNHNS and CDR2 is SASEGT. Losses at the gene ends were 5 bases for V and 8 bases for J; bases not matched to a gene: 8. The CDR3 consists of 15 residues. In DNA form, the CDR3 reads TGTGCCAGCAGTCCTCCCGGGACTAGCGGCGATGAGCAGTTCTTC. This gives the protein CASSPPGTSGDEQFF.

This chain links TRBV7-9 with TRBJ2-7; the match to TRBD2 covers 8 bases. Per germline, CDR1 SEHNR and CDR2 FQNEAQ (reference sequence). The CDR3 runs to 15 residues. J gave up 6 bases and V 3 bases, and 10 bases lay outside the gene matches. CDR3 residues: CASSLGTSGGSEQYF. The CDR3 DNA reads as TGTGCCAGCAGCTTGGGGACTAGTGGTGGCTCCGAGCAGTACTTC.

The chain uses TRBV19 and TRBJ2-2; the D is unclear. The length of the CDR3 is 14 residues. V lost 7 bases and J 0 bases, leaving 9 bases between the germline ends. Germline V gene sequence: CDR1 LNHDA, CDR2 SQIVND (reference sequence). The CDR3 DNA sequence: TGTGCCAGTAAAAGTAATTCGAACACCGGGGAGCTGTTTTTT. It is translated as CASKSNSNTGELFF. The whole variable domain, remainder taken from reference TRBV19 and TRBJ2-2, is DGGITQSPKYLFRKEGQNVTLSCEQNLNHDAMYWYRQDPGQGLRLIYYSQIVNDFQKGDIAEGYSVSREKKESFPLTVTSAQKNPTAFYLCASKSNSNTGELFFGEGSRLTVL.

The rearrangement joins TRBV11-2 to TRBJ2-3, with D possibly matching TRBD2 (6 bases). V lost 2 bases to trimming and J lost 0 bases, with 12 bases between them. CDR1 SGHAT and CDR2 FQNNGV come from the germline V gene. The CDR3 has 16 amino acids. The DNA for the CDR3 is TGTGCCAGCAGCTTACGGGGACTTTTCAGCACAGATACGCAGTATTTT. Encoded protein: CASSLRGLFSTDTQYF.

This clone has just a few counts. The V and J genes are TRBV7-9 and TRBJ2-3; 9 nucleotides line up with TRBD2. CDR1 and CDR2 (germline): SEHNR, FQNEAQ (reference sequence). Unmatched junction bases numbered 6, after V lost 5 bases and J lost 15 bases. The CDR3 runs to 11 residues. CDR3 residues: CASSRSGGDYF. As DNA, the CDR3 is TGTGCCAGCAGCCGTAGCGGGGGAGATTATTTT.

The gene calls are TRBV21-1 and TRBJ2-3; TRBD1 reflects the table's D call only, with no check against the DNA. TRBV21-1 is a pseudogene locus. The length of the CDR3 is 16 residues. CDR3 sequence: CASSKFWTGGVGTQYF. DNA of the CDR3: TGTGCCAGCAGCAAATTTTGGACAGGGGGCGTCGGTACGCAGTATTTT.

The V gene is TRBV7-9, the J gene TRBJ1-2; D gene unclear. The V end was cut by 1 base, the J end by 1 base, with 7 bases between. There are 14 residues in the CDR3. Germline CDR1 and CDR2: SEHNR and FQNEAQ (reference sequence). The CDR3 sequence: CASSLVSDNYGYTF. In nucleotides, the CDR3 is TGTGCCAGCAGCTTAGTTTCAGATAACTATGGCTACACCTTC.

The V gene is TRBV7-9, the J gene TRBJ1-5, with 7 positions matching TRBD1. V lost 8 bases, J lost 5 bases, and 6 bases stayed unmatched. The V gene's germline CDR1 is SEHNR and CDR2 FQNEAQ (reference sequence). This CDR3 is built from 13 residues. This CDR3 reads CASVDRVDQPQHF. As DNA, the CDR3 is TGTGCCAGCGTAGACAGGGTGGATCAGCCCCAGCATTTT.

The rearrangement uses TRBV6-5 and TRBJ2-1, with no clear D. V lost 1 base, J lost 0 bases, and 10 bases lay in between. The germline gives CDR1 MNHEY, CDR2 SVGAGI. The CDR3 extends over 16 amino acids. The CDR3 loop is CASSYYGSSSYNEQFF. CDR3 bases: TGTGCCAGCAGTTACTATGGCTCTAGCTCCTACAATGAGCAGTTCTTC.